The rows below give T cell receptor beta chains drawn from one sample of a study of a mutant IDH1 vaccine in newly diagnosed glioma. Their specific antigens are unknown. Assay used: immunoSEQ multiplex PCR; TCRdb lists only in-frame clones, some missing. The repertoire has tens of thousands of clones, approximately 88% of them found once; the top ten carry approximately 4.6%. This sample comprised PBMCs, obtained from a glioma patient whose treatment included an IDH1 peptide vaccine. Receptor source: a woman aged 25-40 years with glioma. Some clones in this sample may be carry-over from other donors' samples. Each CDR3 is given with its conserved first and last residue. A D gene is named only where the DNA matches it firmly. Rows may omit the clone size; those that give it use once, few, many or a size class.

d_call	clone_size	v_call	j_call	cdr3_nt	cdr3_aa
TRBD1	-	TRBV4-1	TRBJ2-6	TGCGCCAGCAGCCAAGGCCGACAGGGGACTGGGGCCAACGTCCTGACTTTC	CASSQGRQGTGANVLTF
TRBD2	-	TRBV29-1	TRBJ2-1	TGCAGCGTTCGGACTAGCGGGAGCTCCTACAATGAGCAGTTCTTC	CSVRTSGSSYNEQFF
TRBD2	-	TRBV13	TRBJ2-5	TGTGCCAGCAGCTCACTAGCGGGAGGGTACCAAGAGACCCAGTACTTC	CASSSLAGGYQETQYF
-	-	TRBV19	TRBJ1-1	TGTGCCAGTAGTATAATGGGGCGGGGCACTGAAGCTTTCTTT	CASSIMGRGTEAFF
-	-	TRBV19	TRBJ2-2	TGTGCCAGTAGCTACGCAGCTAACACCGGGGAGCTGTTTTTT	CASSYAANTGELFF
-	-	TRBV7-8	TRBJ2-1	TGTGCCAGCAGCCCCACTGGGAAAAATGAGCAGTTCTTC	CASSPTGKNEQFF
-	few	TRBV30	TRBJ1-3	TGTGCCTGGAGTGCAAATCAGGGATCCGGAAACACCATATATTTT	CAWSANQGSGNTIYF
-	once	TRBV4-1	TRBJ1-1	TGCGCCAGCAGCCAAAACAGCATGAACACTGAAGCTTTCTTT	CASSQNSMNTEAFF
TRBD2	-	TRBV10-3	TRBJ2-5	TGTGCCATCAGTGAGCCTGGACTAGCGGGAGTATTCGGAGAGACCCAGTACTTC	CAISEPGLAGVFGETQYF
-	-	TRBV27	TRBJ1-1	TGTGCCAGCAGTTTAGGCTCCAATGAAGCTTTCTTT	CASSLGSNEAFF
-	-	TRBV5-1	TRBJ2-3	TGCGCCAGCAGCTTAACAGAGGAGCTAGATACGCAGTATTTT	CASSLTEELDTQYF
-	few	TRBV4-1	TRBJ2-7	TGCGCCAGCAGCCAAGACCAGGCAGGTAGCTCCTACGAGCAGTACTTC	CASSQDQAGSSYEQYF
TRBD2	medium-sized	TRBV27	TRBJ2-7	TGTGCCAGCAGTTCGCGGGAGGGCGGGTTGTACGAGCAGTACTTC	CASSSREGGLYEQYF
-	-	TRBV7-3	TRBJ1-1	TGTGCCAGCAGCCCCCTCCAGGGGATGCGCACTGAAGCTTTCTTT	CASSPLQGMRTEAFF
TRBD1	-	TRBV5-1	TRBJ2-1	TGCGCCAGCAGCTTGGGATCCGGGACAGGGAAAATAATGACCCACAATGAGCAGTTCTTC	CASSLGSGTGKIMTHNEQFF
-	-	TRBV6-1	TRBJ1-2	TGTGCCAGCACTCAAGCTCGAAGGGGTCCCTATGGCTACACCTTC	CASTQARRGPYGYTF
TRBD2	-	TRBV11-2	TRBJ2-1	TGTGCCAGCAGCTTAGTAGGGGGGACTAGCGGGAGCAATGAGCAGTTCTTC	CASSLVGGTSGSNEQFF
-	-	TRBV6-5	TRBJ1-2	TGTGCCAGCGGACGACAGGTGGACTATGGCTACACCTTC	CASGRQVDYGYTF
-	-	TRBV11-2	TRBJ1-5	TGTGCCAGCAGGACAGGCGACAATCAGCCCCAGCATTTT	CASRTGDNQPQHF
TRBD2	-	TRBV7-9	TRBJ2-4	TGTGCCAGCAGCCGTCCCCAGCGGGAGACCAAAAACATTCAGTACTTC	CASSRPQRETKNIQYF
TRBD1	-	TRBV7-9	TRBJ1-4	TGTGCCAGCAGCTTAGGGGGACAGCGCTTGTTTTTT	CASSLGGQRLFF
-	-	TRBV30	TRBJ1-4	TGTGCCTGGAGTGGCCCGGATAGGGAAAAACTGTTTTTT	CAWSGPDREKLFF
-	-	TRBV6-6	TRBJ2-7	TGTGCCAGCATGGGGGGTATGGGGGGCTACGAGCAGTACTTC	CASMGGMGGYEQYF
-	-	TRBV6-1	TRBJ1-2	TGTGCCAGCAGTGAACATATGTGGGGAGTGGACTATGGCTACACCTTC	CASSEHMWGVDYGYTF
-	medium-sized	TRBV6-1	TRBJ1-4	TGTGCCAGCAGTGGGCGAGCTACAACTAATGAAAAACTGTTTTTT	CASSGRATTNEKLFF
-	-	TRBV19	TRBJ2-2	TGTGCCAGCAGGAATACCGGGGAGCTGTTTTTT	CASRNTGELFF
TRBD1	-	TRBV2	TRBJ2-7	TGTGCCAGCAGGCGCGGTGGACCCGGGACAGGAGCCTACGAGCAGTACTTC	CASRRGGPGTGAYEQYF
TRBD1	-	TRBV30	TRBJ2-7	TGTGCCTGGAGTGTGACAGGGGGCAGCGAGCAGTACTTC	CAWSVTGGSEQYF
-	-	TRBV7-2	TRBJ1-1	TGTGCCAGCAGCTCGGGACAACCGAACACTGAAGCTTTCTTT	CASSSGQPNTEAFF
-	-	TRBV28	TRBJ1-2	TGTGCCAGCGGGTTTGGTAACTATGGCTACACCTTC	CASGFGNYGYTF
-	-	TRBV12-5	TRBJ1-1	TGTGCTAGTGGTACCCCCCAGACGAACACTGAAGCTTTCTTT	CASGTPQTNTEAFF
TRBD2	-	TRBV7-3	TRBJ2-7	TGTGCCAGCAGCTTGGGACTAGCGGGAGCGCAAAAGTACTTC	CASSLGLAGAQKYF
-	-	TRBV29-1	TRBJ2-5	TGCAGCGTTGATATGGGAATCGGAGAGACCCAGTACTTC	CSVDMGIGETQYF
-	-	TRBV15	TRBJ2-3	TGTGCCACCAGCAGAGAAAAAGCGGGTGCTAGCACAGATACGCAGTATTTT	CATSREKAGASTDTQYF
TRBD2	-	TRBV5-1	TRBJ2-3	TGCGCCAGCAGGTCGCGGTCGGGAGGGAATACGCAGTATTTT	CASRSRSGGNTQYF
-	-	TRBV4-1	TRBJ2-7	TGCGCCAGCAGCCAAGACGACGAGCAGTACTTC	CASSQDDEQYF
TRBD1	-	TRBV19	TRBJ1-2	TGTGCCAGTCGACAGGGAGGCCCTAACTATGGCTACACCTTC	CASRQGGPNYGYTF
-	-	TRBV13	TRBJ2-5	TGTGCCAGCAGCGGGTCGGGGGGCAGGGAGACCCAGTACTTC	CASSGSGGRETQYF
-	few	TRBV30	TRBJ1-3	TGTGCCTGGAGCCTGCCTCTAAACACCATATATTTT	CAWSLPLNTIYF
-	once	TRBV30	TRBJ2-4	TGTGCCTGGAGTTCCCGGGACGCTCAGTACTTC	CAWSSRDAQYF
TRBD1	-	TRBV5-6	TRBJ2-7	TGTGCCAGCAGCTATATGTCGACAGGGACCTACCAGCAGTACTTC	CASSYMSTGTYQQYF
-	-	TRBV9	TRBJ2-1	TGTGCCAGCAGAGGAGGACTATACAATGAGCAGTTCTTC	CASRGGLYNEQFF
-	medium-sized	TRBV5-4	TRBJ2-2	TGTGCCAGCAGCTATGAGGGCCCAGCCGGGGAGCTGTTTTTT	CASSYEGPAGELFF
-	-	TRBV9	TRBJ1-3	TGTGCCAGCAGCCCAGAGGGGTCTGGAAACACCATATATTTT	CASSPEGSGNTIYF
-	once	TRBV29-1	TRBJ1-2	TGCAGCGTCGTCACGACAGCCCTATATGGCTACACCTTC	CSVVTTALYGYTF
TRBD2	-	TRBV19	TRBJ2-2	TGTGCCAGTAGATTACGCGGGCGTAGCGGGGGGAACACCGGGGAGCTGTTTTTT	CASRLRGRSGGNTGELFF
-	few	TRBV2	TRBJ1-5	TGTGCCAGCAGTGAAGCGGAAGAAGGGGTGAATCAGCCCCAGCATTTT	CASSEAEEGVNQPQHF
TRBD1	-	TRBV11-2	TRBJ1-2	TGTGCCAGCAGCCCCATAACCCGAAGGACAGGCTATGGCTACACCTTC	CASSPITRRTGYGYTF
TRBD2	-	TRBV19	TRBJ2-1	TGTGCCAGTAGACGGCTAGCGGGATACAATGAGCAGTTCTTC	CASRRLAGYNEQFF
-	-	TRBV6-1	TRBJ1-2	TGTGCCAGCAGGCTTTTCTATCAGGGAGGGTATGGCTACACCTTC	CASRLFYQGGYGYTF